This T cell receptor beta chain was documented in a study of blood T cells in healthy people across ages. Study conclusions and caveats: Underestimates were what the diversity estimates from one million T cells were considered to be.

A J-beta primer mix and a sample-barcoded 5' primer were used in a second PCR of about 7 to 12 cycles. Each CDR3 protein gets one entry after TCRdb re-called the 5' RACE reads with MiXCR. This table holds over 750,000 distinct CDR3 sequences, 20% to 25% found once. Comment on this clonotype: Antigen specificity is unknown.

The germline V gene has CDR1 DFQATT and CDR2 SNEGSKA (reference sequence). This CDR3 region has 13 residues. Trimming removed 3 bases from V and 1 base from J, with 9 bases in between. The same data also contributed to another study, on T cells of mothers and their children. That publication notes: The authors identified no persistent microchimeric T cell clones.

V and J are TRBV20-1 and TRBJ2-5, with a weak D call TRBD2 (6 bases). The source of this sequence is a boy between 5 and 17 years old in good health. Source material: blood. The DNA of the CDR3 is TGCAGTGCTAGGAAGGGACTCCAAGAGACCCAGTACTTC. The encoded protein is CSARKGLQETQYF.